This T cell receptor beta chain was observed in a study of PD-L1 blockade in urothelial cancer. As for the study in general: A median of 141,255 T cells was found in the blood samples.

Time point in this sample: pretreatment peripheral blood. The study, taken as a whole, reports: At 3 weeks on treatment, tumor-associated clones expanded more with durable benefit. Better progression-free and overall survival followed lower pretreatment blood clonality.

A word on this clone: The antigen is undetermined.

A spike-in of synthetic TCR analog templates was added to each PCR. Only in-frame clones appear in the TCRdb table, and some are missing; sequencing was by immunoSEQ multiplex PCR. Here the sample spans 130,000 or so clones, about four fifths being singletons. The CDR3 is 13 amino acids. Trimming cost V 4 bases and J 5 bases, with 11 bases left between them. Germline V gene data show CDR1 as KGHSH and CDR2 as LQKENI. The V and J genes are TRBV18 and TRBJ2-5; TRBD1 might be the D (5 bases). Here the sequenced sample was PBMCs, taken around atezolizumab (anti-PD-L1) treatment. This receptor was identified in a man between 50 and 59 years old with urothelial cancer. Here the CDR3 DNA reads TGTGCCAGCTCACTCCAGGGTGAGGAGACCCAGTACTTC. Amino acids: CASSLQGEETQYF.